Below are 8 T cell receptor beta chains sequenced from a single sample in a study of control samples from healthy donors and cancer patients. Measured with immunoSEQ multiplex PCR; TCRdb has only the in-frame clones, and not every one. Altogether 150,000 to 160,000 clones are present, over 90% being singletons, with the ten largest covering over 2%. Material for sequencing was blood. The receptor set was obtained from a man aged 45-60 years in good health.

The V call is TRBV7-2, the J call TRBJ1-1; D call uncertain. The CDR3 sequence is 13 residues long. Trimming pared 2 bases from V and 1 base from J, leaving 5 bases between. Germline CDR1 SGHTA, CDR2 FQGNSA. The DNA for the CDR3 is TGTGCCAGCAGCTTAATGCAGAACACTGAAGCTTTCTTT. This gives the protein CASSLMQNTEAFF.

The genes are TRBV6-5 and TRBJ2-2; possibly TRBD2 for D (6 bases). CDR3 size: 15 residues. Germline CDR1 reads MNHEY; CDR2 reads SVGAGI. The V end was cut by 2 bases, the J end by 3 bases, with 10 bases between. DNA of the CDR3: TGTGCCAGCAGTTACGGGAGGCCCTACACCGGGGAGCTGTTTTTT. Its translation: CASSYGRPYTGELFF.

The gene calls are TRBV18 and TRBJ1-5; possible D gene TRBD1, 5 bases. Germline V gene data show CDR1 as KGHSH and CDR2 as LQKENI. There are 16 residues in the CDR3. Trimming cost V 0 bases and J 3 bases, with 12 bases left between them. CDR3 nucleotides: TGTGCCAGCTCACCACCAGGGACGGGATCCAATCAGCCCCAGCATTTT. This gives the protein CASSPPGTGSNQPQHF. The complete variable domain, with remaining parts taken from reference TRBV18 and TRBJ1-5, reads NAGVMQNPRHLVRRRGQEARLRCSPMKGHSHVYWYRQLPEEGLKFMVYLQKENIIDESGMPKERFSAEFPKEGPSILRIQQVVRGDSAAYFCASSPPGTGSNQPQHFGDGTRLSIL.

The chain carries TRBV18 and TRBJ2-7; TRBD1 is a possible D gene (6 bases). This CDR3 has 16 residues. Trimming stripped 1 base from V and 4 bases from J, with 17 bases between. The germline V gene has CDR1 KGHSH and CDR2 LQKENI. The CDR3 coding sequence is TGTGCCAGCTCACCACAGCCGGGACACTCCCTATACGAGCAGTACTTC. It codes for CASSPQPGHSLYEQYF.

The rearrangement links TRBV14 to TRBJ2-7, with TRBD1 identical over 8 bases. Germline V lookup: CDR1 SGHDN, CDR2 FVKESK. This CDR3 comprises 14 residues. The V gene end was trimmed by 4 bases and the J gene end by 0 bases; junction bases not matched to a gene: 2. CDR3 DNA sequence: TGTGCCAGCAGCCTCGGACAGGGCTCCTACGAGCAGTACTTC. It specifies CASSLGQGSYEQYF.

The rearrangement joins TRBV2 to TRBJ1-1; maybe TRBD1 (6 bases). Germline V CDR1 and CDR2: SNHLY, FYNNEI. V dropped 4 bases and J dropped 4 bases, with 16 bases sitting between them. The CDR3 runs to 15 residues. In DNA, the CDR3 is TGTGCCAGCAGTGTTCGGGAGACAGGTTTCACTGAAGCTTTCTTT. It codes for CASSVRETGFTEAFF.

The V gene is TRBV5-1, the J gene TRBJ1-4; D may be TRBD1 (6 bases). The CDR3 contains 15 residues. Germline loops: CDR1 SGHRS, CDR2 YFSETQ. Deletions cut 5 bases from V and 2 bases from J, with 13 bases between. CDR3 in amino acids: CASREQGRTNEKLFF. The CDR3 DNA sequence: TGCGCCAGCAGGGAGCAGGGGCGGACTAATGAAAAACTGTTTTTT.

This clone was detected only once. This sequence joins TRBV30 and TRBJ1-2; the D is unclear. Trimming stripped 0 bases from V and 6 bases from J, with 11 bases between. CDR1 and CDR2 from the germline V gene are GTSNPN and SVGIG (reference sequence). The CDR3 length is 13 residues. For the CDR3, the DNA is TGTGCCTGGAGTGTGGCGGGAGCAAATGGCTACACCTTC. Protein product: CAWSVAGANGYTF. Complete variable domain (other parts from reference TRBV30 and TRBJ1-2): SQTIHQWPATLVQPVGSPLSLECTVEGTSNPNLYWYRQAAGRGLQLLFYSVGIGQISSEVPQNLSASRPQDRQFILSSKKLLLSDSGFYLCAWSVAGANGYTFGSGTRLTVV.